The 28 T cell receptor beta chains listed next were all sequenced from one sample in a study of cytomegalovirus exposure and HLA in healthy donors. A multiplex PCR was run with 60 Vbeta primers and 13 Jbeta primers. Some clones are missing from TCRdb's copy, which holds only in-frame ones; the method was immunoSEQ multiplex PCR. The sample yields 80,000 to 100,000 clones, roughly 70% seen once. Sequenced material: PBMCs. These receptors came from a woman aged 18-30 years in good health and CMV-seropositive.

J is TRBJ1-1 and V is TRBV7-3; 9 bases are a match to TRBD1. This CDR3 spans 16 amino acids. Germline-derived CDR1 and CDR2 are SGHTA and FQGTGA. J lost 3 bases, V lost 2 bases, and 7 bases had no gene match. CDR3 region: CASSLGPGQGDTEAFF. DNA for the CDR3: TGTGCCAGCAGCTTAGGGCCGGGACAGGGAGACACTGAAGCTTTCTTT.

This clone showed up just once. The V and J genes are TRBV27 and TRBJ2-5; TRBD2 is a possible D gene (5 bases). The CDR3 extends over 14 amino acids. Germline lookup yields CDR1 MNHEY and CDR2 SMNVEV (reference sequence). V was shortened by 2 bases and J by 2 bases, with 9 bases between the two germline ends. The CDR3, as DNA: TGTGCCAGCAGTTTAATGCCGGGACAAGAGACCCAGTACTTC. It specifies CASSLMPGQETQYF.

V is TRBV7-2 and J is TRBJ2-1; 7 nucleotides line up with TRBD1. Germline lookup yields CDR1 SGHTA and CDR2 FQGNSA. CDR3 size: 16 residues. Trimming took 7 bases from V and 0 from J; bases not matched to a gene: 9. In DNA, the CDR3 is TGTGCCAGCACTCTCGAGGGGGCTCTCTCCTACAATGAGCAGTTCTTC. It codes for CASTLEGALSYNEQFF.

A single count supports this clone. This sequence joins TRBV4-3 and TRBJ2-1, with 14 nucleotides matching TRBD2. Trimming at V came to 5 bases and at J to 4 bases, leaving 7 bases not matched to a gene. The germline gives CDR1 LGHNA, CDR2 YSLEER. The CDR3 length is 17 residues. The DNA for the CDR3 is TGCGCCAGCAGCGACGGGACTAGCGGGGGAAGATACAATGAGCAGTTCTTC. This translates into CASSDGTSGGRYNEQFF.

This chain connects TRBV2 to TRBJ2-1; 7 nucleotides agree with TRBD2. The CDR3 covers 13 residues. The germline V gene has CDR1 SNHLY and CDR2 FYNNEI. Trimming at V came to 7 bases and at J to 9 bases, leaving 9 bases not matched to a gene. The CDR3 loop is CASNTGGSIEQFF. The CDR3 bases are TGTGCCAGCAACACCGGGGGGTCCATTGAGCAGTTCTTC.

In this sample, this clone turned up a few times. Here the CDR3 DNA reads TGTGCCAGCAGCTTAGCCTTAGGGGATGAGCAGTTCTTC. Translation gives CASSLALGDEQFF. This chain connects TRBV5-4 to TRBJ2-1; tentative D call: TRBD1 (5 bases). The germline V gene encodes CDR1 SGHNT and CDR2 YYREEE (reference sequence). The ends were cut back, 2 bases at V and 8 bases at J, with 11 bases in the middle. The CDR3 totals 13 residues.

The V gene is TRBV7-2, the J gene TRBJ2-2, with a tentative D call TRBD2 (6 bases). Germline CDR1 and CDR2: SGHTA and FQGNSA. The CDR3 is made up of 15 amino acids. The V end was cut by 5 bases, the J end by 1 base, with 11 bases between. In DNA, the CDR3 is TGTGCCAGCAGCCATACCGGGGGGAACACCGGGGAGCTGTTTTTT. This gives the protein CASSHTGGNTGELFF.

This clone was seen just once. CDR3 in amino acids: CATSRRGTYEQYF. The CDR3 coding sequence is TGTGCCACCAGCAGGCGGGGGACCTACGAGCAGTACTTC. The V gene is TRBV15, the J gene TRBJ2-7; the match to TRBD2 covers 7 bases. The CDR3 consists of 13 residues. The germline CDR1 and CDR2 sequences are LNHNV and YYDKDF (reference sequence). The V and J ends lost 3 bases and 2 bases, in that order; junction bases with no gene match: 1.

V usage is TRBV7-2 and J usage is TRBJ1-4; D call uncertain. V was pared by 8 bases and J by 0 bases, with 7 bases between. Germline values: CDR1 SGHTA, CDR2 FQGNSA. This CDR3 is 13 amino acids long. In nucleotides, the CDR3 is TGTGCCAGCGGGCGGGCAACTAATGAAAAACTGTTTTTT. Translation: CASGRATNEKLFF.

This sequence joins TRBV18 and TRBJ2-7; 7 bases are shared with TRBD2. This CDR3 is built from 14 residues. After removal of 3 bases from V and 4 bases from J, the junction contained 6 bases not matched to a gene. Looked up from germline, CDR1 is KGHSH and CDR2 is LQKENI. The CDR3 reads CASSPVGSGYEQYF. DNA for the CDR3: TGTGCCAGCTCACCTGTCGGTAGCGGGTACGAGCAGTACTTC. Variable domain in full (rest from reference TRBV18 and TRBJ2-7): NAGVMQNPRHLVRRRGQEARLRCSPMKGHSHVYWYRQLPEEGLKFMVYLQKENIIDESGMPKERFSAEFPKEGPSILRIQQVVRGDSAAYFCASSPVGSGYEQYFGPGTRLTVT.

The chain combines TRBV6-5 with TRBJ2-7, with D possibly matching TRBD1 (7 bases). CDR1 and CDR2 from the germline V gene are MNHEY and SVGAGI. CDR3 size: 14 residues. V was shortened by 7 bases and J by 3 bases, with 16 bases between the two germline ends. The DNA of the CDR3 is TGTGCCAGCAACAACGCAGGGGGGTACTACGAGCAGTACTTC. Protein sequence: CASNNAGGYYEQYF.

This chain connects TRBV5-6 to TRBJ1-2, with 9 bases identical to TRBD1. The germline V gene has CDR1 SGHDT and CDR2 YYEEEE. The CDR3 runs to 14 residues. With 3 bases clipped from V and 3 bases from J, the junction kept 3 bases outside the gene matches. CDR3 amino acids: CASSWDRADYGYTF. CDR3 DNA sequence: TGTGCCAGCAGCTGGGACAGGGCGGACTATGGCTACACCTTC.

The gene calls are TRBV27 and TRBJ2-1; 7 positions match TRBD2. Germline V CDR1 and CDR2: MNHEY, SMNVEV (reference sequence). CDR3 length equals 16 residues. The V gene end was trimmed by 7 bases and the J gene end by 10 bases; junction bases not matched to a gene: 19. CDR3 amino acids: CASTSTAGPPEWEQFF. The CDR3 coding sequence is TGTGCCAGCACCTCCACAGCGGGACCACCCGAGTGGGAGCAGTTCTTC.

V is TRBV6-1 and J is TRBJ2-3; 15 nucleotides agree with TRBD2. The CDR3 contains 15 residues. V trimming: 9 bases; J trimming: 2 bases; junction bases outside the gene matches: 3. The germline CDR1 and CDR2 sequences are MNHNS and SASEGT. The DNA of the CDR3 is TGTGCCAGTGGGACTAGCGGGGGGTCCACAGATACGCAGTATTTT. It codes for CASGTSGGSTDTQYF.

V gene TRBV6-1 combines with J gene TRBJ2-2; D perhaps matches TRBD2 (6 bases). V dropped 4 bases and J dropped 7 bases, with 16 bases sitting between them. CDR1 is MNHNS, CDR2 SASEGT, per germline. This CDR3 comprises 15 residues. This CDR3 reads CASSVGGVRSGELFF. The DNA for the CDR3 is TGTGCCAGCAGTGTGGGCGGGGTACGTAGCGGGGAGCTGTTTTTT.

The chain employs TRBV25-1 and TRBJ2-5; D is possibly TRBD2 (6 bases). The CDR3 is made up of 14 amino acids. In germline, CDR1 is MGHDK, CDR2 SYGVNS. The V gene lost 4 bases and the J gene lost 4 bases, with 13 bases spanning the gap. The CDR3 nucleotides are TGTGCCAGCAGTGTCACGGGTAGCGGAGAGACCCAGTACTTC. Its protein product is CASSVTGSGETQYF.

This clone was seen a few times. The chain carries TRBV6-5 and TRBJ1-5; 7 nucleotides align to TRBD1. Per germline, CDR1 MNHEY and CDR2 SVGAGI. The CDR3 is 13 residues long. V was pared by 6 bases and J by 6 bases, with 5 bases of the junction left unmatched. The CDR3 DNA reads as TGTGCCAGCAGGGGACAGATAGGTCAGCCCCAGCATTTT. This gives the protein CASRGQIGQPQHF.

This clone was seen a handful of times. The chain uses TRBV5-6 and TRBJ2-2, with TRBD1 matching 7 bases. V trimming: 2 bases; J trimming: 0 bases; junction bases outside the gene matches: 4. There are 16 residues in the CDR3. CDR1 is SGHDT and CDR2 is YYEEEE in the germline V gene. Here the CDR3 reads CASSFRQGANTGELFF. The CDR3 DNA is TGTGCCAGCAGCTTCCGTCAGGGGGCGAACACCGGGGAGCTGTTTTTT. Filled out from reference TRBV5-6 and TRBJ2-2, the complete variable domain reads DAGVTQSPTHLIKTRGQQVTLRCSPKSGHDTVSWYQQALGQGPQFIFQYYEEEERQRGNFPDRFSGHQFPNYSSELNVNALLLGDSALYLCASSFRQGANTGELFFGEGSRLTVL.

The chain is built from TRBV28 and TRBJ2-7; 7 nucleotides match TRBD1. The CDR3 consists of 17 residues. Trimming at V came to 1 base and at J to 1 base, leaving 10 bases not matched to a gene. The germline V gene encodes CDR1 MDHEN and CDR2 SYDVKM. The CDR3 loop reads CASSLSNPGGQSYEQYF. Written as DNA, the CDR3 is TGTGCCAGCAGTTTATCCAATCCAGGGGGTCAGTCCTACGAGCAGTACTTC.

The V gene is TRBV5-1, the J gene TRBJ1-3; 9 bases map to TRBD1. This CDR3 region has 15 residues. CDR1 is SGHRS, CDR2 YFSETQ, per germline. V was clipped by 4 bases and J by 2 bases; unmatched bases: 4. The CDR3 spells CASSAGTGTGNTIYF. The CDR3 DNA reads as TGCGCCAGCAGCGCCGGGACAGGGACTGGAAACACCATATATTTT.

The chain recombines TRBV5-4 with TRBJ2-1; no clear D gene. The CDR3 is made up of 12 amino acids. The germline V gene has CDR1 SGHNT and CDR2 YYREEE (reference sequence). Trimming took 4 bases from V and 5 from J, leaving 7 bases between them. The CDR3 DNA is TGTGCCAGCAGCCCGGAGAACAATGAGCAGTTCTTC. It is translated as CASSPENNEQFF.

As DNA, the CDR3 is TGTGCCTGGAGTTTAAGGGGGTACCGGGACAGTCACAATGAGCAGTTCTTC. Protein sequence: CAWSLRGYRDSHNEQFF. The gene calls are TRBV30 and TRBJ2-1; 7 nucleotides align to TRBD1. CDR1 and CDR2 from the germline V gene are GTSNPN and SVGIG (reference sequence). Trimming cost V 2 bases and J 5 bases; bases outside gene matches: 15. The CDR3 spans 17 residues.

This clone was seen just once. V is TRBV2 and J is TRBJ2-7, with D tentatively TRBD2 (5 bases). The V end was cut by 9 bases, the J end by 0 bases, with 15 bases between. The CDR3 covers 14 residues. The V gene's germline CDR1 is SNHLY and CDR2 FYNNEI. The CDR3 bases are TGTGCCAGTACGACGGGGTTCGGCTCCTACGAGCAGTACTTC. This gives the protein CASTTGFGSYEQYF.

The sample holds a few counts of this clone. This CDR3 reads CASSAQRDTQYF. CDR3 sequence (DNA): TGTGCCAGCAGCGCACAGAGAGATACGCAGTATTTT. This chain links TRBV11-2 with TRBJ2-3; no clear D gene. The CDR3 length is 12 residues. Trimming took 5 bases from V and 5 from J, leaving 8 bases between them. Germline V CDR1 and CDR2: SGHAT, FQNNGV. Looking up the rest from reference TRBV11-2 and TRBJ2-3 gives the full variable domain: EAGVAQSPRYKIIEKRQSVAFWCNPISGHATLYWYQQILGQGPKLLIQFQNNGVVDDSQLPKDRFSAERLKGVDSTLKIQPAKLEDSAVYLCASSAQRDTQYFGPGTRLTVL.

V usage is TRBV7-9 and J usage is TRBJ2-1; a weak D match, TRBD1 (6 bases). Trimming left V 2 bases short and J 5 bases short, with 13 bases between. Germline V lookup: CDR1 SEHNR, CDR2 FQNEAQ (reference sequence). The CDR3 spans 15 residues. The DNA for the CDR3 is TGTGCCAGCAGCTTAACAGGGACCTTAAACAATGAGCAGTTCTTC. This codes for CASSLTGTLNNEQFF.

V and J are TRBV18 and TRBJ2-7; TRBD1 matches 7 bases. CDR3 size: 14 residues. Germline CDR1 is KGHSH and CDR2 is LQKENI. Germline trimming cut 5 bases from V and 3 bases from J; bases unmatched to any gene: 7. In DNA form, the CDR3 reads TGTGCCAGCTCAGAAGGGACAGTCGGCTACGAGCAGTACTTC. Amino acid sequence: CASSEGTVGYEQYF.

This chain joins TRBV7-2 and TRBJ1-1; tentative D call: TRBD1 (5 bases). This CDR3 has 13 residues. Germline V gene data show CDR1 as SGHTA and CDR2 as FQGNSA. Trimming cost V 3 bases and J 4 bases, with 9 bases left between them. The CDR3 protein is CASSFGAATEAFF. Here the CDR3 DNA reads TGTGCCAGCAGCTTTGGGGCGGCCACTGAAGCTTTCTTT.

This rearrangement joins TRBV6-4 to TRBJ2-1, with 12 bases that match TRBD2. The CDR3 is made up of 15 amino acids. The V segment lost 2 bases and the J segment 7 bases; nucleotides outside the gene matches: 3. The germline CDR1 and CDR2 sequences are MRHNA and SNTAGT. The chain's CDR3 is CASSDGTSGLNEQFF. CDR3 bases: TGTGCCAGCAGTGACGGGACTAGCGGGTTGAATGAGCAGTTCTTC.